Following are 21 T cell receptor beta chains from one sample sequenced in a study of T cell responses to AZD1222 COVID-19 vaccine. Sequencing used immunoSEQ multiplex PCR; TCRdb keeps in-frame clones, though not all of them. In the table there are 150,000 to 190,000 clones, around nine tenths of which are singletons. The specimen comprised peripheral blood, sampled on day 0 of AZD1222 vaccination. Every receptor here comes from an adult in good health.

This chain uses TRBV28 with TRBJ2-1, with D possibly matching TRBD2 (6 bases). The CDR3 length is 17 residues. The V end lost 5 bases, the J end lost 8 bases, and 25 bases lay between the germline ends. The germline CDR1 and CDR2 sequences are MDHEN and SYDVKM. The CDR3 is CASSGNRREVYRDEQFF. CDR3 DNA: TGTGCCAGCAGTGGAAACCGGAGGGAGGTATATAGGGATGAGCAGTTCTTC.

The chain couples TRBV18 to TRBJ1-1; 10 bases agree with TRBD1. The V segment lost 3 bases and the J segment 5 bases; nucleotides outside the gene matches: 9. The CDR3 spans 16 residues. The germline V gene encodes CDR1 KGHSH and CDR2 LQKENI. The CDR3 loop is CASSPVTGGAGTEAFF. In DNA form, the CDR3 reads TGTGCCAGCTCACCGGTGACAGGGGGCGCGGGAACTGAAGCTTTCTTT. The full variable domain, rest sourced from reference TRBV18 and TRBJ1-1, is NAGVMQNPRHLVRRRGQEARLRCSPMKGHSHVYWYRQLPEEGLKFMVYLQKENIIDESGMPKERFSAEFPKEGPSILRIQQVVRGDSAAYFCASSPVTGGAGTEAFFGQGTRLTVV.

This clone was seen a few times. The gene calls are TRBV19 and TRBJ2-2; 11 bases agree with TRBD2. The ends lost 1 base at V and 4 bases at J; junction bases unmatched: 5. The germline CDR1 and CDR2 sequences are LNHDA and SQIVND (reference sequence). The CDR3 runs to 17 residues. This CDR3 reads CASSIVLAGGGTGELFF. In DNA form, the CDR3 reads TGTGCCAGTAGTATAGTTCTAGCGGGAGGTGGCACCGGGGAGCTGTTTTTT.

This clone has just one count. This chain uses TRBV2 with TRBJ2-2, with 7 bases that match TRBD2. Germline assignment: CDR1 SNHLY and CDR2 FYNNEI. V lost 11 bases to trimming and J lost 5 bases; unmatched junction nucleotides: 14. The CDR3 is made up of 15 amino acids. This chain's CDR3 is CASQNAGVETGELFF. CDR3 coding DNA: TGTGCCTCCCAAAACGCGGGAGTAGAGACCGGGGAGCTGTTTTTT.

The CDR3, as DNA: TGTGCCTGGAGTTCCGGGACAGATAATTCACCCCTCCACTTT. Protein product: CAWSSGTDNSPLHF. V gene TRBV30 combines with J gene TRBJ1-6, with 7 bases lining up with TRBD1. The CDR3 is made up of 14 amino acids. The junction had 3 bases not matched to a gene; V was cut back by 2 bases and J by 5 bases. CDR1 is GTSNPN and CDR2 is SVGIG in the germline V gene (reference sequence).

V is TRBV27 and J is TRBJ2-7, with TRBD1 matching 12 bases. Germline assignment: CDR1 MNHEY and CDR2 SMNVEV (reference sequence). CDR3 length: 15 residues. V shed 0 bases and J 4 bases; nucleotides not matched to a gene: 1. The CDR3 region is CASSLSGQGAYEQYF. As DNA, the CDR3 is TGTGCCAGCAGTTTATCGGGACAGGGGGCTTACGAGCAGTACTTC.

The genes are TRBV4-1 and TRBJ1-5; D is perhaps TRBD1 (6 bases). CDR1 is MGHRA, CDR2 YSYEKL, per germline. The CDR3 spans 17 residues. Trimming left V 0 bases short and J 7 bases short, with 19 bases between. DNA for the CDR3: TGCGCCAGCAGCCAAGATGGCGGGACACTGCGGATCCAGCCCCAGCATTTT. Translating it yields CASSQDGGTLRIQPQHF.

The chain joins TRBV24-1 to TRBJ2-7; perhaps TRBD2 as D (5 bases). This CDR3 contains 12 residues. The germline V and J ends were trimmed by 10 bases and 3 bases, with 12 bases remaining between them. Looked up from germline, CDR1 is KGHDR and CDR2 is SFDVKD. The CDR3 DNA reads TGTGCCACTCGTGGTGAGGGCTACGAGCAGTACTTC. Its translation is CATRGEGYEQYF.

This rearrangement joins TRBV27 to TRBJ1-6; no reliable D call. This CDR3 has 15 amino acids. Germline assignment: CDR1 MNHEY and CDR2 SMNVEV (reference sequence). Trimming took 3 bases from V and 0 from J, leaving 6 bases between them. The DNA for the CDR3 is TGTGCCAGCAGTTTGGGCAGCTCCTATAATTCACCCCTCCACTTT. It translates to CASSLGSSYNSPLHF.

This chain uses TRBV28 with TRBJ2-2; 10 bases match TRBD2. Looked up from germline, CDR1 is MDHEN and CDR2 is SYDVKM. V lost 1 base and J lost 8; bases outside the gene matches: 10. CDR3 size: 17 residues. CDR3 amino acids: CASSLYSGRVQQGELFF. The CDR3 DNA sequence: TGTGCCAGCAGTTTATACAGCGGGAGGGTTCAGCAAGGGGAGCTGTTTTTT.

V gene TRBV28 combines with J gene TRBJ2-2; 10 nucleotides agree with TRBD1. From germline, CDR1 is MDHEN and CDR2 SYDVKM. The CDR3 runs 16 residues. V gave up 2 bases and J gave up 4 bases; unmatched junction bases: 4. The CDR3 DNA sequence: TGTGCCAGCAGTTTACGGGACAGGGGTGGCACCGGGGAGCTGTTTTTT. Protein sequence: CASSLRDRGGTGELFF.

V usage is TRBV9 and J usage is TRBJ2-1; possible D gene TRBD2, 6 bases. The V gene's germline CDR1 is SGDLS and CDR2 YYNGEE. V lost 4 bases to trimming and J lost 4 bases, with 12 bases between them. This CDR3 has 14 residues. The CDR3 DNA is TGTGCCAGCAGCCTATGGGGAGGATACAATGAGCAGTTCTTC. It codes for CASSLWGGYNEQFF.

The chain is built from TRBV24-1 and TRBJ2-1; 15 bases map to TRBD2. CDR3 size: 19 residues. From germline, CDR1 is KGHDR and CDR2 SFDVKD. V lost 1 base and J lost 2; bases outside the gene matches: 5. The CDR3 DNA follows: TGTGCCACCAGTGATTTCAGGACTAGCGGGAGGGGGCCCTACAATGAGCAGTTCTTC. As protein: CATSDFRTSGRGPYNEQFF.

This chain joins TRBV28 and TRBJ1-5; D not resolved. The germline V gene encodes CDR1 MDHEN and CDR2 SYDVKM. This CDR3 region has 14 residues. The V gene lost 6 bases and the J gene lost 0 bases, with 9 bases spanning the gap. Written as DNA, the CDR3 is TGTGCCAGCAGGTTGACACTTAGCAATCAGCCCCAGCATTTT. Translated: CASRLTLSNQPQHF.

This clone was counted only a few times. The V call is TRBV5-4, the J call TRBJ1-1; D uncertain. V lost 4 bases and J 2 bases, leaving 15 bases between the germline ends. Germline V gives CDR1 SGHNT, CDR2 YYREEE (reference sequence). This CDR3 contains 15 residues. The CDR3 loop reads CASSPPPGPNTEAFF. In DNA form, the CDR3 reads TGTGCCAGCAGCCCGCCCCCCGGACCTAACACTGAAGCTTTCTTT. Supplemented by reference TRBV5-4 and TRBJ1-1, the full variable domain reads ETGVTQSPTHLIKTRGQQVTLRCSSQSGHNTVSWYQQALGQGPQFIFQYYREEENGRGNFPPRFSGLQFPNYSSELNVNALELDDSALYLCASSPPPGPNTEAFFGQGTRLTVV.

V usage is TRBV27 and J usage is TRBJ1-3, with 8 bases fitting TRBD1. The CDR3 has 15 amino acids. Trimming cost V 6 bases and J 5 bases; bases outside gene matches: 9. The germline CDR1 and CDR2 sequences are MNHEY and SMNVEV (reference sequence). In nucleotides, the CDR3 is TGTGCCAGCAGCCCACAGGGGGTTAGGAGAAACACCATATATTTT. Encoded protein: CASSPQGVRRNTIYF.

The V call is TRBV6-2 or TRBV6-3, the J call TRBJ1-5, with 7 nucleotides matching TRBD1. The CDR3 is 16 residues long. The V and J ends lost 4 bases and 2 bases, in that order; junction bases with no gene match: 8. The germline gives CDR1 MNHEY, CDR2 SVGEGT. The CDR3 coding sequence is TGTGCCAGCAGTTTCCACAGGGGTGGCGGCAATCAGCCCCAGCATTTT. Translation gives CASSFHRGGGNQPQHF.

The J gene is TRBJ1-6, the V gene TRBV6-5; a weak D match, TRBD1 (5 bases). Germline V gene data show CDR1 as MNHEY and CDR2 as SVGAGI. The CDR3 extends over 13 amino acids. Trimming pared 6 bases from V and 9 bases from J, leaving 12 bases between. The CDR3 DNA sequence: TGTGCCAGCAGAACCAAAACAGGTTCACCCCTCCACTTT. Its translation is CASRTKTGSPLHF.

J is TRBJ2-1 and V is TRBV15; 9 nucleotides line up with TRBD2. Germline assignment: CDR1 LNHNV and CDR2 YYDKDF (reference sequence). The J segment lost 6 bases and the V segment lost 2 bases, leaving 8 bases of the junction unmatched. CDR3 size: 16 residues. The CDR3 nucleotides are TGTGCCACCAGCAGATTAGCGGGAGTCGCAGGCAATGAGCAGTTCTTC. Residues: CATSRLAGVAGNEQFF.

The rearrangement uses TRBV5-5 and TRBJ1-5, with a tentative D call TRBD1 (5 bases). V lost 1 base and J 3 bases, leaving 11 bases between the germline ends. In germline, CDR1 is SGHKS, CDR2 YYEKEE (reference sequence). CDR3 length: 15 residues. The CDR3 region is CASSLLAGPNQPQHF. CDR3 in DNA: TGTGCCAGCAGCTTGTTGGCAGGGCCCAATCAGCCCCAGCATTTT.

The chain carries TRBV5-6 and TRBJ1-5; the D is unclear. V lost 3 bases and J lost 0, with 13 bases in between. This CDR3 has 16 residues. In germline, CDR1 is SGHDT, CDR2 YYEEEE. The CDR3 DNA is TGTGCCAGCAGCTCCAGACATATCCCTAGCAATCAGCCCCAGCATTTT. This gives the protein CASSSRHIPSNQPQHF.